One T cell receptor beta chain is described in this entry. The method was immunoSEQ multiplex PCR; TCRdb's version includes in-frame clones alone and lacks a portion of them. Of approximately 210,000 clones listed, roughly nine tenths are singletons. Trimming shortened V by 2 bases and J by 8 bases, and 18 bases separated the two germline ends. CDR3 length equals 15 residues. Germline V gene lookup returns CDR1 PRHDT and CDR2 FYEKMQ (reference sequence). The sample is drawn from a study of control samples from healthy donors and cancer patients. This receptor was identified in a young man in good health. The chain is built from TRBV13 and TRBJ1-2; tentative D call: TRBD1 (6 bases). What was sequenced was blood. CDR3 bases: TGTGCCAGCAGCTTATTAGGGGGAGGTTCTTTAGGCTACACCTTC. Residues: CASSLLGGGSLGYTF.